This T cell receptor beta chain was sequenced in a study of cytomegalovirus exposure and HLA in healthy donors. Whole-study results and caveats: Previous analysis showed most TCR beta V segments were productive about 87% or about 30% of the time. Specificity for CMV antigens was confirmed in vitro for a few of the CMV-associated chains.

CDR1 is MNHGY and CDR2 is SVAAGI in the germline V gene. The length of the CDR3 is 13 residues. Trimming pared 5 bases from V and 0 bases from J, leaving 6 bases between. As to this clone: As yet, its antigen is unknown.

PCR primers comprised 60 Vbeta and 13 Jbeta primers. Generated by immunoSEQ multiplex PCR, the TCRdb table keeps only in-frame clones and is missing some. The table includes roughly 140,000 clones, more than 60% detected once. This TCR derives from a male donor in good health and CMV-seronegative. Sample: PBMCs. The chain couples TRBV6-9 to TRBJ2-3; possibly TRBD2 for D (6 bases). The CDR3 sequence: CASSGGSTDTQYF. The CDR3 DNA follows: TGTGCCAGCAGTGGGGGGAGCACAGATACGCAGTATTTT.